The 25 T cell receptor beta chains listed next were all sequenced from one sample in a study of cytomegalovirus exposure and HLA in healthy donors. In the PCR, 60 Vbeta and 13 Jbeta primers were used. The assay was immunoSEQ multiplex PCR, and TCRdb's table has in-frame clones only and misses some. This sample has about 130,000 clones, with less than 85% found just once. Sample: PBMCs. The receptors were gathered from a young man in good health and CMV-seropositive.

The chain links TRBV6-4 to TRBJ2-1, with 11 bases identical to TRBD2. J was trimmed by 8 bases and V by 6 bases; bases with no gene match: 9. The germline gives CDR1 MRHNA, CDR2 SNTAGT. The CDR3 loop spans 15 amino acids. The CDR3 DNA reads as TGTGCCAGCAGGGAACTAGCGGGAGAAGCCCATGAGCAGTTCTTC. Protein sequence: CASRELAGEAHEQFF.

This chain's CDR3 is CASSPQGVFHEQYF. CDR3 nucleotide sequence: TGTGCCAGCAGCCCACAGGGAGTTTTCCACGAGCAGTACTTC. V usage is TRBV13 and J usage is TRBJ2-7, with D possibly TRBD1 on 6 matching bases. The CDR3 consists of 14 residues. Trimming took 5 bases from V and 5 from J, leaving 16 bases between them. Germline CDR1 reads PRHDT; CDR2 reads FYEKMQ (reference sequence).

This clone was detected a few times. The chain couples TRBV7-9 to TRBJ2-1; D is unresolved. CDR3 length: 14 amino acids. Germline assignment: CDR1 SEHNR and CDR2 FQNEAQ (reference sequence). V dropped 1 base and J dropped 7 bases, with 11 bases sitting between them. The CDR3 protein is CASSLERQRNEQFF. CDR3 DNA sequence: TGTGCCAGCAGCTTAGAGAGACAAAGAAATGAGCAGTTCTTC.

This chain uses TRBV19 with TRBJ2-7, with D perhaps matching TRBD1 (6 bases). Trimming cost V 3 bases and J 2 bases, with 14 bases left between them. This CDR3 contains 15 residues. The germline V gene has CDR1 LNHDA and CDR2 SQIVND (reference sequence). This CDR3 is CASSIQGPAPYEQYF. As DNA, the CDR3 is TGTGCCAGTAGTATCCAGGGGCCGGCACCCTACGAGCAGTACTTC.

This chain joins TRBV7-2 and TRBJ2-7, with 13 bases lining up with TRBD2. The CDR3 covers 17 residues. J was trimmed by 3 bases and V by 5 bases; bases with no gene match: 10. The germline CDR1 and CDR2 sequences are SGHTA and FQGNSA. The CDR3: CASSTQAGLAGYYEQYF. The CDR3, as DNA: TGTGCCAGCAGCACCCAAGCGGGACTAGCGGGGTACTACGAGCAGTACTTC.

The rearrangement uses TRBV29-1 and TRBJ1-2; 11 nucleotides agree with TRBD1. CDR3 length equals 15 residues. The J segment lost 8 bases and the V segment lost 4 bases, leaving 12 bases of the junction unmatched. Germline CDR1 is SQVTM and CDR2 is ANQGSEA. CDR3 residues: CSVGRGTGGTGGYTF. The CDR3 region has the DNA TGCAGCGTTGGCCGAGGGACAGGGGGGACGGGCGGCTACACCTTC.

The chain couples TRBV4-3 to TRBJ1-6; D gene unclear. The CDR3 is 16 residues long. Germline CDR1 and CDR2: LGHNA and YSLEER. Between the trimmed V and J ends, which lost 0 bases and 9 bases, there was a span of 15 bases. The CDR3 DNA sequence: TGCGCCAGCAGCCAAGATCTGCGAGGGTACGGTTCACCCCTCCACTTT. Translated: CASSQDLRGYGSPLHF.

The chain recombines TRBV7-6 with TRBJ1-1; TRBD1 matches at 10 bases. V was clipped by 4 bases and J by 6 bases; unmatched bases: 5. The germline V gene encodes CDR1 SGHVS and CDR2 FNYEAQ. This CDR3 is 14 amino acids long. CDR3 amino acids: CASSSGQGVAEAFF. DNA for the CDR3: TGTGCCAGCAGCTCCGGACAGGGGGTCGCTGAAGCTTTCTTT.

The V gene is TRBV30, the J gene TRBJ2-7; 11 nucleotides line up with TRBD1. The V segment lost 1 base and the J segment 2 bases; nucleotides outside the gene matches: 1. Germline CDR1 and CDR2: GTSNPN and SVGIG (reference sequence). CDR3 size: 14 residues. The CDR3 loop reads CAWSGTGGAYEQYF. The CDR3, as DNA: TGTGCCTGGAGTGGGACAGGGGGCGCCTACGAGCAGTACTTC. The full variable domain, in which reference TRBV30 and TRBJ2-7 provide the parts outside the CDR3, is SQTIHQWPATLVQPVGSPLSLECTVEGTSNPNLYWYRQAAGRGLQLLFYSVGIGQISSEVPQNLSASRPQDRQFILSSKKLLLSDSGFYLCAWSGTGGAYEQYFGPGTRLTVT.

Note on this clone: In the same sample, other DNA sequences code for this CDR3. The CDR3 here is CASSQERGLTYEQYF. DNA for the CDR3: TGCGCCAGCAGCCAAGAGCGCGGTCTGACCTACGAGCAGTACTTC. The chain combines TRBV4-1 with TRBJ2-7; D not resolved. Germline CDR1 and CDR2: MGHRA and YSYEKL. Trimming left V 0 bases short and J 2 bases short, with 11 bases between. This CDR3 has 15 amino acids.

CDR3 residues: CASSEPGHPYEQYF. CDR3 DNA: TGTGCCAGCAGTGAACCGGGACACCCCTACGAGCAGTACTTC. This chain connects TRBV6-5 to TRBJ2-7; D is possibly TRBD1 (6 bases). CDR1 is MNHEY and CDR2 is SVGAGI in the germline V gene. Trimming removed 5 bases from V and 2 bases from J, with 13 bases in between. The CDR3 extends over 14 amino acids.

The chain employs TRBV5-1 and TRBJ1-3, with D maybe TRBD1 (5 bases). This CDR3 spans 15 amino acids. CDR1 is SGHRS, CDR2 YFSETQ, per germline. Trimming shortened V by 3 bases and J by 0 bases, and 10 bases separated the two germline ends. CDR3: CASSWGDSSGNTIYF. CDR3 nucleotides: TGCGCCAGCAGCTGGGGGGATTCCTCTGGAAACACCATATATTTT.

CDR3 protein: CASSQDPHEQFF. CDR3 bases: TGTGCCAGCAGTCAGGATCCCCATGAGCAGTTCTTC. The V gene is TRBV9, the J gene TRBJ2-1; D is uncertain. V was trimmed by 5 bases and J by 8 bases, leaving 11 bases between them. CDR1 and CDR2 from the germline V gene are SGDLS and YYNGEE. This CDR3 region has 12 residues. Complete variable domain (other parts from reference TRBV9 and TRBJ2-1): DSGVTQTPKHLITATGQRVTLRCSPRSGDLSVYWYQQSLDQGLQFLIQYYNGEERAKGNILERFSAQQFPDLHSELNLSSLELGDSALYFCASSQDPHEQFFGPGTRLTVL.

The chain is built from TRBV28 and TRBJ2-7, with 8 bases lining up with TRBD1. The CDR3 contains 15 residues. The germline CDR1 and CDR2 sequences are MDHEN and SYDVKM. The trim removed 7 bases at V and 4 bases at J, leaving 12 bases unmatched. The CDR3 sequence is CASIPLAGGKYEQYF. In nucleotides, the CDR3 is TGTGCCAGCATCCCATTGGCAGGGGGCAAGTACGAGCAGTACTTC.

J is TRBJ2-3 and V is TRBV4-1; D is possibly TRBD2 (7 bases). The CDR3 loop spans 17 amino acids. Between the trimmed V and J ends, which lost 3 bases and 0 bases, there was a span of 16 bases. Germline V gene lookup returns CDR1 MGHRA and CDR2 YSYEKL. The DNA for the CDR3 is TGCGCCAGCAGCCAGATAAAGGGGGGGACGAGCACAGATACGCAGTATTTT. This sequence encodes CASSQIKGGTSTDTQYF.

The chain employs TRBV6-4 and TRBJ2-1; a weak D match, TRBD1 (5 bases). Germline V gives CDR1 MRHNA, CDR2 SNTAGT. There are 18 residues in the CDR3. Between the trimmed V and J ends, which lost 7 bases and 4 bases, there was a span of 26 bases. CDR3 loop: CASKAGYRISITYNEQFF. For the CDR3, the DNA is TGTGCCAGCAAGGCCGGCTACAGGATTTCTATCACTTACAATGAGCAGTTCTTC.

The CDR3 bases are TGTGCCAGCAGACTGTCCTCTGGGGCCAACGTCCTGACTTTC. Amino acid sequence: CASRLSSGANVLTF. V and J are TRBV5-6 and TRBJ2-6; D gene unclear. Germline-derived CDR1 and CDR2 are SGHDT and YYEEEE. V lost 5 bases, J lost 0 bases, and 6 bases lay in between. CDR3 size: 14 residues.

The rearrangement joins TRBV4-3 to TRBJ2-7; 13 bases agree with TRBD2. The CDR3 runs to 17 residues. The V gene's germline CDR1 is LGHNA and CDR2 YSLEER. V lost 4 bases to trimming and J lost 5 bases; unmatched junction nucleotides: 11. This CDR3 reads CASSRGLAGIGGHEQYF. Written as DNA, the CDR3 is TGCGCCAGCAGCCGGGGACTAGCGGGGATCGGGGGCCACGAGCAGTACTTC.

The rearrangement joins TRBV6-5 to TRBJ1-1; TRBD1 agrees at 7 bases. V lost 7 bases, J lost 4 bases, and 6 bases stayed unmatched. The CDR3 contains 13 residues. From germline, CDR1 is MNHEY and CDR2 SVGAGI. The CDR3 sequence: CASTRTGSTEAFF. The CDR3 nucleotides read TGTGCCAGCACCAGGACAGGTTCCACTGAAGCTTTCTTT.

In this sample, this clone turned up a few times. The V gene is TRBV5-4, the J gene TRBJ2-7; TRBD1 aligns across 10 bases. Germline-derived CDR1 and CDR2 are SGHNT and YYREEE (reference sequence). This CDR3 contains 14 residues. V lost 3 bases, J lost 5 bases, and 5 bases stayed unmatched. The CDR3 DNA sequence: TGTGCCAGCAGCTCGGGGACAGGGGTCCACGAGCAGTACTTC. It translates to CASSSGTGVHEQYF.

The rearrangement uses TRBV7-9 and TRBJ1-1; D is undetermined. The CDR3 is 11 amino acids. Per germline, CDR1 SEHNR and CDR2 FQNEAQ (reference sequence). V lost 4 bases to trimming and J lost 11 bases, with 11 bases between them. The CDR3 spells CASSSTAGAFF. CDR3 in DNA: TGTGCCAGCAGCTCGACCGCGGGGGCTTTCTTT.

V usage is TRBV28 and J usage is TRBJ2-7; TRBD1 is a possible D gene (5 bases). Per germline, CDR1 MDHEN and CDR2 SYDVKM. CDR3 length: 13 amino acids. The V end lost 5 bases, the J end lost 2 bases, and 10 bases lay between the germline ends. The CDR3 loop reads CASSVDSPYEQYF. The DNA of the CDR3 is TGTGCCAGCAGTGTCGACAGCCCCTACGAGCAGTACTTC.

This clone is a singleton in its sample. The rearrangement joins TRBV5-1 to TRBJ2-7, with TRBD2 matching 14 bases. The V gene end was trimmed by 8 bases and the J gene end by 5 bases; junction bases not matched to a gene: 15. CDR1 and CDR2 from the germline V gene are SGHRS and YFSETQ. This CDR3 has 17 residues. The CDR3: CASYAGLAGGTVDEQYF. CDR3 nucleotide sequence: TGCGCCAGTTATGCCGGACTAGCGGGAGGTACAGTGGACGAGCAGTACTTC.

The rearrangement links TRBV6-5 to TRBJ2-5, with D tentatively TRBD1 (5 bases). The CDR3 spans 14 residues. The V and J ends lost 6 bases and 1 base respectively, with 12 bases between them. Germline V gene lookup returns CDR1 MNHEY and CDR2 SVGAGI. CDR3 amino acids: CASRELGRQETQYF. The CDR3 DNA follows: TGTGCCAGCAGGGAACTGGGGCGCCAAGAGACCCAGTACTTC.

The gene calls are TRBV7-2 and TRBJ1-5; 7 bases map to TRBD1. The CDR3 is 14 residues long. Germline V gives CDR1 SGHTA, CDR2 FQGNSA. With 0 bases clipped from V and 7 bases from J, the junction kept 3 bases outside the gene matches. DNA of the CDR3: TGTGCCAGCAGCTTAGCGTCAGGGGGACAGCCCCAGCATTTT. Amino acid sequence: CASSLASGGQPQHF.